The clone carrying this T cell receptor beta chain was observed a handful of times. Profiling relied on immunoSEQ multiplex PCR, and the TCRdb table lists in-frame clones only, not all of them. Seen here are 200,000 to 250,000 clones, over 80% observed once, and the top ten hold around 3.8%. CDR3 size: 14 residues. V lost 4 bases to trimming and J lost 14 bases; unmatched junction nucleotides: 8. Germline V gene sequence: CDR1 MNHEY, CDR2 SMNVEV (reference sequence). This sample stems from a study of blood T cell repertoires in COVID-19. This TCR derives from a woman in her twenties or thirties who had been exposed to COVID-19. The chain uses TRBV27 and TRBJ1-4; the match to TRBD1 covers 12 bases. Sequencing was performed on PBMCs or T cells enriched from blood (not recorded which). CDR3 nucleotides: TGTGCCAGCAGTTCAGGGACAGGGGGCCCAAGGCTGTTTTTT. It translates to CASSSGTGGPRLFF.